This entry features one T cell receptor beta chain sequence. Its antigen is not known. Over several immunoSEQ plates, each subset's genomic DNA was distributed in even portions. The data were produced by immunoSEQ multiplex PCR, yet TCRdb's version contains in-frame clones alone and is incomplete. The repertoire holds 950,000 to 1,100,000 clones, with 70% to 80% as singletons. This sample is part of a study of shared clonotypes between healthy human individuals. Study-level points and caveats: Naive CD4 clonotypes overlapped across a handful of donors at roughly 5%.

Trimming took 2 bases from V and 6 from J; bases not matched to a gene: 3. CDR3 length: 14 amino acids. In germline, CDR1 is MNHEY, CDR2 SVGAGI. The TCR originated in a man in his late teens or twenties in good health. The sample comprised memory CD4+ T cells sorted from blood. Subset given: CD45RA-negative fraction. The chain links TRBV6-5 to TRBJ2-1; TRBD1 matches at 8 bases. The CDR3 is CASSYRTGLNEQFF. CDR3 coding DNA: TGTGCCAGCAGTTACAGGACAGGGCTCAATGAGCAGTTCTTC.